This T cell receptor (beta chain) was identified during a study of T cells in Graves' hyperthyroidism and ophthalmopathy. Looking at the study overall: Initial diagnosis, before any treatment, was when peripheral blood was collected. Findings and caveats of the study: A median roughly six months before onset, the model predicted ophthalmopathy.

Points on this clonotype: The antigen remains unidentified.

The TCR beta CDR3 regions underwent amplification using RNA transcripts as the source. Initially, a first-round RT-PCR of the TCR CDR3 employed the HTBI primer set. TCRdb recomputed calls from the multiplex PCR reads with MiXCR, one row per CDR3 protein. The sample comprises over 300,000 distinct CDR3 sequences, 14% of which are singletons, and approximately 11% rests with the top ten. This CDR3 has 15 amino acids. V gave up 6 bases and J gave up 0 bases, with 10 bases separating them. Germline CDR1 and CDR2: SGHRS and YFSETQ. Exclusion of a patient resulted from uncontrolled infection, other autoimmune disease, pregnancy or lactation.

The sample consisted of blood. The source is a woman aged 60-75 years with Graves' hyperthyroidism. The chain joins TRBV5-1 to TRBJ2-6, with D hard to call. CDR3 in DNA: TGCGCCAGCACCGTACAGAGCTCTGGGGCCAACGTCCTGACTTTC. It codes for CASTVQSSGANVLTF.